This is a list of T cell receptor beta chains from one sample in a study of blood T cell repertoires in COVID-19. Clones were read by immunoSEQ multiplex PCR, and TCRdb kept only the in-frame ones, dropping some. The table has roughly 29,000 clones, about 92% seen once. The specimen was peripheral blood. These receptors were taken from a woman in her 70s with COVID-19, enrolled during active disease. Both conserved end residues are trimmed from each CDR3.

v_gene	CDR3aa
TRBV28	ASSRSGNSYNEQF
TRBV30	AWTGGQGSSPLH
TRBV6-5	ASSPGTGATYEQY
TRBV6-2/TRBV6-3	ASSLTGGTSYEQY
TRBV7-9	ASRALGGIGEAF
TRBV4-2	ASSHLGVNTEAF
TRBV6-6	ASSSVSGANVLT
TRBV11-2	ASSLGRWSSYNEQF
TRBV7-9	ASSSGLYYGYT
TRBV9	ASSVEGGGPGDTQY
TRBV20-1	SARGDREAF
TRBV28	ASGDIGLVYEQY
TRBV30	AWTTGVTYGYT
TRBV10-3	AISRADNEQF
TRBV6-5	ASCWGTGQVYEQY
TRBV5-4	ASTPTGGGVKY
TRBV28	ASRTGGTGPWGQY
TRBV27	ASSFGLDNEQF
TRBV11-2	ASSLGISEQY
TRBV15	ATSREPQGGWDTQY
TRBV11-2	ASSLGGGRVTDTQY
TRBV6-2/TRBV6-3	ASSLLAPQETQY
TRBV7-9	ASSIGLASDTQY
TRBV3-1/TRBV3-2	ASSPWGRVSNEQF
TRBV18	ASSPGAPSYEQY
TRBV7-9	ATSIYNEQF
TRBV2	ASSEFRGRGIDEQY
TRBV28	ASSTHAGKLSYNEQF
TRBV29-1	SAGGGGWDTQY
TRBV28	ASSFSSQGIQPQH
TRBV9	ASSVDAGRSYEQY
TRBV28	ASSPHLWTDTDYGYT
TRBV5-1	ASSLTGENEQF
TRBV7-9	ASSLPGENTEAF
TRBV27	ASRETSGDRYTGELF
TRBV19	AVYRTGNTEAF
TRBV23-1	ASTPGQGIYEQY
TRBV4-1	ASSQAWNTGELF
TRBV7-9	ASSLGLAAGEQF
TRBV6-5	ASSYLAGGTNEQF
TRBV12-5	ASGLDQIGLAGSSYNEQF
TRBV29-1	SVKTSGTGKLF
TRBV19	ASRVPPGLAGGSDTQY
TRBV13	ASSFSASEQY
TRBV7-2	ASSLDRGADTIY
TRBV7-9	ASSPRGQGPVSVQF
TRBV28	ASSLKARTDASGANVLT
TRBV5-1	ASSRRDRGSEQY
TRBV4-3	ASSQDQSGLPTNEKLF
TRBV7-2	ASSRKWGAGQWEAF
TRBV27	ASRPGTSGSVSYNEQF
TRBV6-5	ATRDSINMNTEAF
TRBV3-1/TRBV3-2	ASSQDGGSYGYT
TRBV7-6	ASSEGVNTEAF
TRBV3-1/TRBV3-2	ASSQRGRDEKLF